The 13 T cell receptor beta chains listed next were all sequenced from one sample in a study of cytomegalovirus exposure and HLA in healthy donors. In the PCR, 60 Vbeta and 13 Jbeta primers were used. Produced via immunoSEQ multiplex PCR; TCRdb's table is partial and in-frame only. The repertoire holds under 200,000 clones, with 12% as singletons. The sequenced material came from PBMCs. All receptors derive from a man aged 50 to 60 in good health and CMV-seropositive.

This chain uses TRBV11-3 with TRBJ2-7, with 10 bases that match TRBD1. V shed 2 bases and J 4 bases; nucleotides not matched to a gene: 2. This CDR3 spans 14 amino acids. CDR1 is SGHNT and CDR2 is YENEEA in the germline V gene. CDR3 region: CASSLPGQGYEQYF. The CDR3 DNA follows: TGTGCCAGCAGCTTACCGGGACAGGGGTACGAGCAGTACTTC.

This clone was picked up a small number of times. This rearrangement joins TRBV5-4 to TRBJ1-2, with 11 positions matching TRBD1. The CDR3 consists of 15 residues. Germline V lookup: CDR1 SGHNT, CDR2 YYREEE (reference sequence). V lost 0 bases to trimming and J lost 8 bases; unmatched junction nucleotides: 6. The CDR3 nucleotides are TGTGCCAGCAGCTTGGTCGGACAGGGGGCTGGAGGCTACACCTTC. The encoded protein is CASSLVGQGAGGYTF.

This clone was found a few times. The chain recombines TRBV6-1 with TRBJ2-5; 10 nucleotides agree with TRBD2. The CDR3 is made up of 15 amino acids. The germline V gene encodes CDR1 MNHNS and CDR2 SASEGT. J gave up 1 base and V 4 bases, and 3 bases lay outside the gene matches. CDR3 protein: CASSGAGGAQETQYF. CDR3 bases: TGTGCCAGCAGTGGAGCGGGGGGGGCCCAAGAGACCCAGTACTTC.

This clone appeared a few times. This chain uses TRBV5-1 with TRBJ2-7, with a possible D match to TRBD2 (7 bases). Germline loops: CDR1 SGHRS, CDR2 YFSETQ. V lost 4 bases, J lost 0 bases, and 17 bases lay in between. This CDR3 has 16 amino acids. CDR3: CASSPGGDYVSYEQYF. The CDR3 DNA reads as TGCGCCAGCAGCCCGGGGGGCGATTACGTCTCCTACGAGCAGTACTTC.

The rearrangement joins TRBV7-2 to TRBJ1-2, with D perhaps TRBD1 (5 bases). This CDR3 has 14 residues. Deletions cut 4 bases from V and 4 bases from J, with 13 bases between. Germline V gene sequence: CDR1 SGHTA, CDR2 FQGNSA. For the CDR3, the DNA is TGTGCCAGCAGCTCCCCCGTGGACATCTATGGCTACACCTTC. Translating it yields CASSSPVDIYGYTF. The full variable domain, rest sourced from reference TRBV7-2 and TRBJ1-2, is GAGVSQSPSNKVTEKGKDVELRCDPISGHTALYWYRQSLGQGLEFLIYFQGNSAPDKSGLPSDRFSAERTGGSVSTLTIQRTQQEDSAVYLCASSSPVDIYGYTFGSGTRLTVV.

This clone occurred a few times. The chain carries TRBV11-3 and TRBJ1-3, with 8 bases identical to TRBD1. The CDR3 is 16 residues long. V lost 5 bases to trimming and J lost 0 bases; unmatched junction nucleotides: 6. Germline CDR1 reads SGHNT; CDR2 reads YENEEA. As DNA, the CDR3 is TGTGCCAGCAGCCGGAGGGACAGGACCTCTGGAAACACCATATATTTT. It yields the protein CASSRRDRTSGNTIYF.

This clone was picked up a small number of times. The chain has TRBV5-1 and TRBJ2-2; D is unclear. The CDR3 totals 12 residues. Germline loops: CDR1 SGHRS, CDR2 YFSETQ. V shed 3 bases and J shed 2 bases, with 2 bases lying between them. The CDR3 spells CASSSNTGELFF. The CDR3 DNA is TGCGCCAGCAGCTCTAACACCGGGGAGCTGTTTTTT.

The chain recombines TRBV7-3 with TRBJ2-3; no clear D gene. The germline V and J ends were trimmed by 2 bases and 0 bases, with 9 bases remaining between them. The CDR3 covers 15 residues. Per germline, CDR1 SGHTA and CDR2 FQGTGA. The DNA of the CDR3 is TGTGCCAGCAGCTTACTAGTTTCTAGCACAGATACGCAGTATTTT. Protein: CASSLLVSSTDTQYF.

Only a few counts were recorded for this clone. The chain links TRBV18 to TRBJ1-5; 7 positions match TRBD1. Germline CDR1 reads KGHSH; CDR2 reads LQKENI. This CDR3 contains 15 residues. Trimming removed 4 bases from V and 6 bases from J; junction bases left unmatched: 9. The CDR3 nucleotides read TGTGCCAGCTCACAGCAGGGGGGCGAGGGTCAGCCCCAGCATTTT. It translates to CASSQQGGEGQPQHF.

Comment on this clone: No conserved phenylalanine or tryptophan ends this CDR3, so it is likely a read error. The J gene is TRBJ1-1, the V gene TRBV5-1, with 7 bases fitting TRBD1. V dropped 0 bases and J dropped 6; count of bases not matched to a gene: 8. The germline V gene has CDR1 SGHRS and CDR2 YFSETQ. CDR3 size: 15 residues. CDR3 coding DNA: TGCGCCAGCAGCTTGGAGGGCAGGGGGGTGGCTGAAGCTTTCGTT. Translating it yields CASSLEGRGVAEAFV.

The chain uses TRBV7-9 and TRBJ1-2; D is perhaps TRBD1 (6 bases). Germline V gives CDR1 SEHNR, CDR2 FQNEAQ (reference sequence). V lost 5 bases and J lost 1, with 11 bases in between. The CDR3 loop spans 14 amino acids. CDR3 sequence: CASSPTDSNYGYTF. The CDR3 coding sequence is TGTGCCAGCAGCCCAACGGACAGTAACTATGGCTACACCTTC.

V gene TRBV25-1 combines with J gene TRBJ2-7; the match to TRBD1 covers 8 bases. The junction had 8 bases not matched to a gene; V was cut back by 3 bases and J by 4 bases. The CDR3 runs to 15 residues. Germline V gives CDR1 MGHDK, CDR2 SYGVNS. The CDR3 here is CASSDQNRGRYEQYF. For the CDR3, the DNA is TGTGCCAGCAGTGACCAAAACAGGGGGAGGTACGAGCAGTACTTC.

This clone was observed a few times. V usage is TRBV29-1 and J usage is TRBJ2-5; 9 bases line up with TRBD1. This CDR3 region has 13 residues. Germline CDR1 is SQVTM and CDR2 is ANQGSEA. V lost 8 bases, J lost 5 bases, and 9 bases stayed unmatched. In DNA, the CDR3 is TGCAGCATTCCGGGACAGGGATACGAGACCCAGTACTTC. This translates into CSIPGQGYETQYF.